This T cell receptor beta chain was identified in a study of blood T cells in healthy people across ages. There are a few counts of this clonotype. The antigen is unknown. It was with a sample-barcoded 5' primer and a J-beta primer mix that a second PCR of roughly 7 to 12 cycles was run. TCRdb redid the calling of the 5' RACE reads with MiXCR, one entry per CDR3 protein. The profile shows around 1,700,000 distinct CDR3 sequences, roughly 27% of them singletons. Regarding the study as a whole: Bulk PBMC profiling left naive and antigen-experienced comparisons inconclusive.

Trimming at V came to 5 bases and at J to 6 bases, leaving 7 bases not matched to a gene. There are 14 residues in the CDR3. Germline V gene lookup returns CDR1 DFQATT and CDR2 SNEGSKA (reference sequence). The J gene is TRBJ2-1, the V gene TRBV20-1, with 10 bases matching TRBD2. The material sequenced was blood. The source is a woman aged 25 to 39 in good health. CDR3: CSAFLAGEGNEQFF. CDR3 coding DNA: TGCAGTGCTTTCCTAGCGGGAGAGGGCAATGAGCAGTTCTTC.